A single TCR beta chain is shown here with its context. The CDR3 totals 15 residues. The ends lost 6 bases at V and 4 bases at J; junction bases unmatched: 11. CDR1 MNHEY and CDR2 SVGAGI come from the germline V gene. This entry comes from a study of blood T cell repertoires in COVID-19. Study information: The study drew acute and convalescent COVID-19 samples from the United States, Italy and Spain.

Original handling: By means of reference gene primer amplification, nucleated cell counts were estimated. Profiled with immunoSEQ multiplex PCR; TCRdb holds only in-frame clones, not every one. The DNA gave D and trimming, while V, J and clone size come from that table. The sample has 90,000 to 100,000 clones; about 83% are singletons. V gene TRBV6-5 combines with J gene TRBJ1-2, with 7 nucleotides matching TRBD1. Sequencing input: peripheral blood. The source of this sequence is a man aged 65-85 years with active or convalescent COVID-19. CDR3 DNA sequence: TGTGCCAGCAGGGACCAGGGGGGCTCCCGCTATGGCTACACCTTC. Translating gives CASRDQGGSRYGYTF.